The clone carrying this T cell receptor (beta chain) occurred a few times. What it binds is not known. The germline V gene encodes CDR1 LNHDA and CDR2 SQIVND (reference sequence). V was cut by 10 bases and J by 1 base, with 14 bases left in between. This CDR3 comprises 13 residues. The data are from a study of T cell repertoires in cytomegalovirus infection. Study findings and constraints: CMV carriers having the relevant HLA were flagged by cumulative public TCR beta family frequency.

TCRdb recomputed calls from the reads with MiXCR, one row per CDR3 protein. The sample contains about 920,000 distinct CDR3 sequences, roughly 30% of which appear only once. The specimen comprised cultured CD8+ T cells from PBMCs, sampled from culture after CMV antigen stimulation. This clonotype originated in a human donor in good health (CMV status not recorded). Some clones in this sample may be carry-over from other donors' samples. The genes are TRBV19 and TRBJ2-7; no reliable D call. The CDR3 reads CATTNPRSYEQYF. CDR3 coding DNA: TGTGCCACCACGAACCCCCGTTCCTACGAGCAGTACTTC.